The source of this T cell receptor beta chain is a study of blood T cell repertoires in COVID-19. Overall study context: There were acute and convalescent COVID-19 samples, and they came from the United States, Italy and Spain. Sources were T cells, B-cell-depleted T cells, or PBMCs; the material itself was cDNA or gDNA.

Repertoires were generated with immunoSEQ multiplex PCR, while TCRdb's copy carries only in-frame clones and drops some. The table shows fewer than 300,000 clones, with 81% occurring only once. This CDR3 has 15 amino acids. The germline V gene encodes CDR1 SNHLY and CDR2 FYNNEI. J gave up 4 bases and V 8 bases, and 7 bases lay outside the gene matches. The chain uses TRBV2 and TRBJ1-6; 8 positions match TRBD1. Sequenced input: peripheral blood. The sequence derives from an older woman with active or convalescent COVID-19. The CDR3 DNA is TGTGCCAGCGGACAGGGTCTGGGGTATAATTCACCCCTCCACTTT. Protein: CASGQGLGYNSPLHF.